The subject of this entry is one TCR beta chain. The antigen is undetermined. The CDR3 length is 14 residues. Trimming stripped 4 bases from V and 2 bases from J, with 12 bases between. Germline values: CDR1 LGHDT, CDR2 YNNKEL (reference sequence). These data originate in a study of T cell responses to AZD1222 COVID-19 vaccine. General study findings and limits: Spike regions recognized by vaccine-associated CD4 TCRs spanned the protein, led by 160-218 and 743-854. A reported finding is that nearly half of spike-specific TCRs target unmutated variant regions. Two AZD1222 administrations were followed by greater Spike-specific TCR breadth and depth.

Here immunoSEQ multiplex PCR was the method, and the copy in TCRdb shows in-frame clones only, minus some. The data show about 180,000 clones, with about 88% seen just once and roughly 25% held by the top ten. Pooling of second doses given at about 4 or about 12 weeks was done. This receptor was taken from an adult who received the AZD1222 COVID-19 vaccine. The sequencing used peripheral blood, collected 28 days after the second AZD1222 dose. The chain links TRBV3-1 (or the pseudogene TRBV3-2) to TRBJ2-7; the D gene is possibly TRBD1 (6 bases). CDR3 sequence reads: CASSLDPGAYEQYF. DNA for the CDR3: TGTGCCAGCAGCCTAGACCCAGGGGCCTACGAGCAGTACTTC.